Shown below are 8 T cell receptor beta chains from a single sample sequenced in a study of blood T cells in healthy people across ages. Together with a sample-barcoded 5' primer, a J-beta primer mix was included in a second PCR lasting roughly 6 to 12 cycles. From the 5' RACE reads, TCRdb called clonotypes with MiXCR, one entry per CDR3 protein. This sample has over 550,000 distinct CDR3 sequences, with about 28% found just once. The specimen was blood. The receptors shown here come from a woman of 80 years or more in good health.

The V gene is TRBV24-1, the J gene TRBJ2-3; D is perhaps TRBD1 or TRBD2 (5 bases each). The germline V gene has CDR1 KGHDR and CDR2 SFDVKD. V gave up 3 bases and J gave up 3 bases, with 18 bases separating them. The CDR3 contains 17 residues. CDR3 amino acids: CATSDRGAQTATDTQYF. CDR3 nucleotides: TGTGCCACCAGTGATCGGGGCGCCCAGACAGCAACAGATACGCAGTATTTT.

This sequence joins TRBV30 and TRBJ1-2; D gene ambiguous. The CDR3 loop spans 13 amino acids. The V gene's germline CDR1 is GTSNPN and CDR2 SVGIG (reference sequence). Trimming shortened V by 8 bases and J by 4 bases, and 17 bases separated the two germline ends. The CDR3 nucleotides are TGTGCCGCAGATTCTGGAGGCTTCTATGGCTACACCTTC. This gives the protein CAADSGGFYGYTF.

The chain has TRBV4-1 and TRBJ2-5; 8 bases map to TRBD2. The CDR3 spans 15 residues. Germline CDR1 is MGHRA and CDR2 is YSYEKL. The J segment lost 4 bases and the V segment lost 0 bases, leaving 4 bases of the junction unmatched. The CDR3 DNA reads as TGCGCCAGCAGCCAAGATCCGGGGGGGTTAGAGACCCAGTACTTC. Amino acids: CASSQDPGGLETQYF.

This clonotype was picked up many times. The rearrangement uses TRBV12-3 or TRBV12-4 and TRBJ2-1; 13 nucleotides align to TRBD2. J was trimmed by 8 bases and V by 6 bases; bases with no gene match: 7. The CDR3 is 15 amino acids. The CDR3 here is CASRALAGGPDEQFF. The CDR3 DNA reads TGTGCCAGCAGGGCACTAGCGGGGGGGCCGGATGAGCAGTTCTTC.

This clonotype has at least ten counts. The chain links TRBV4-3 to TRBJ2-7; either TRBD1 or TRBD2 may fit D (5 bases each). From germline, CDR1 is LGHNA and CDR2 YSLEER. This CDR3 has 17 amino acids. V was trimmed by 4 bases and J by 2 bases, leaving 21 bases between them. Here the CDR3 reads CASSPRRAAGSTYEQYF. The CDR3 bases are TGCGCCAGCAGCCCCCGAAGGGCGGCAGGGAGTACCTACGAGCAGTACTTC.

Note on this clonotype: This may arise from a read error, as a much more abundant clone is one base away. The rearrangement links TRBV5-1 to TRBJ2-5; possibly TRBD1 or TRBD2 for D (5 bases each). This CDR3 contains 15 residues. The V gene's germline CDR1 is SGHRS and CDR2 YFSETQ. The CDR3, as DNA: TGCACCAGCAGCTCGGGACGGTTGTACCAAGAGACCCAGTACTTC. This sequence encodes CTSSSGRLYQETQYF. Drawing the rest from reference TRBV5-1 and TRBJ2-5, the complete variable domain is KAGVTQTPRYLIKTRGQQVTLSCSPISGHRSVSWYQQTPGQGLQFLFEYFSETQRNKGNFPGRFSGRQFSNSRSEMNVSTLELGDSALYLCTSSSGRLYQETQYFGPGTRLLVL.

For the CDR3, the DNA is TGTGCCAGCGGTTCGGAGGACAGGGCGGAGTACTTC. This codes for CASGSEDRAEYF. The rearrangement links TRBV28 to TRBJ2-4, with TRBD1 matching 8 bases. The CDR3 covers 12 residues. Germline V lookup: CDR1 MDHEN, CDR2 SYDVKM. The junction had 11 bases not matched to a gene; V was cut back by 8 bases and J by 14 bases. The full variable domain, completed using reference TRBV28 and TRBJ2-4, is DVKVTQSSRYLVKRTGEKVFLECVQDMDHENMFWYRQDPGLGLRLIYFSYDVKMKEKGDIPEGYSVSREKKERFSLILESASTNQTSMYLCASGSEDRAEYFGAGTRLSVL.

DNA for the CDR3: TGTGCCAGCAGCTTGTATAAGGGGTCCTACGAGCAGTACTTC. Amino acid sequence: CASSLYKGSYEQYF. This chain connects TRBV5-6 to TRBJ2-7, with D perhaps matching TRBD1 (5 bases). The germline V gene encodes CDR1 SGHDT and CDR2 YYEEEE. CDR3 size: 14 residues. Trimming left V 1 base short and J 1 base short, with 9 bases between.